This T cell receptor (beta chain) was identified during a study of shared clonotypes between healthy human individuals. Study-wide context: Three plates each covered CD4 naive and memory; CD8 naive two, CD8 memory one. Study-wide findings and caveats: For naive CD4 cells, approximately 4.8% of clonotypes were shared across four donors. Unshared clonotypes carried lower generation probabilities than those common to all four donors.

Germline loops: CDR1 SGHAT, CDR2 FQNNGV. This CDR3 spans 17 amino acids. Trimming took 3 bases from V and 0 from J; bases not matched to a gene: 9. Naive CD8 isolation took CD45RO-negative cells positively selected for CCR7 and excluded terminally differentiated effector memory CD45RA+ cells. Original methodology: Junction-only sequences without quality scores came from ImmunoSEQ, so filtering differed. The protocol was immunoSEQ multiplex PCR, while the TCRdb copy is restricted to in-frame clones and leaves out a portion. From that table come the V and J calls and clone size; the DNA was used to work out D and trimming. The sample records 2 million to 2.5 million clones, about 95% being singletons. Worth noting for this clone: Its antigen is not known.

Material: naive CD8+ T cells sorted from blood. V usage is TRBV11-2 and J usage is TRBJ2-7; 9 nucleotides line up with TRBD2. This receptor was taken from a man aged 18 to 29 in good health. CDR3 sequence: CASSFPSSGVSSYEQYF. CDR3 nucleotide sequence: TGTGCCAGCAGCTTCCCCTCTAGCGGGGTTAGCTCCTACGAGCAGTACTTC. Full variable domain (rest looked up from reference TRBV11-2 and TRBJ2-7): EAGVAQSPRYKIIEKRQSVAFWCNPISGHATLYWYQQILGQGPKLLIQFQNNGVVDDSQLPKDRFSAERLKGVDSTLKIQPAKLEDSAVYLCASSFPSSGVSSYEQYFGPGTRLTVT.